This T cell receptor (beta chain) was sequenced for a study of cytomegalovirus exposure and HLA in healthy donors. As for the study in general: Out of several hundred genotyped donors, about 80% belonged to the Caucasian-associated ancestry cluster.

Concerning this clone itself: Its antigen is unidentified.

Study-wide results and caveats: The study listed under 200 cytomegalovirus-associated TCR beta chains.

This cohort consisted of healthy bone marrow donors. PCR used 60 Vbeta primers and 13 Jbeta primers. TCRdb's table, derived via immunoSEQ multiplex PCR, lists solely in-frame clones and lacks some. The sample has more than 95,000 clones. CDR1 is SGHAT, CDR2 FQDESV, per germline (reference sequence). This CDR3 is built from 14 residues. Losses at the gene ends were 5 bases for V and 7 bases for J; bases not matched to a gene: 4. Sequenced sample: PBMCs. The chain employs TRBV11-1 and TRBJ2-1; 11 positions agree with TRBD2. The source of this sequence is a man between 35 and 55 years old in good health and CMV-seronegative. Here the CDR3 DNA reads TGTGCCAGCAGCCCCCTAGCGGGAGGTAATGAGCAGTTCTTC. Residues: CASSPLAGGNEQFF.